One sample yielded the 30 T cell receptor beta chains listed below, sequenced in a study of regulatory T cells in long-lasting Graves disease. For TCR beta, libraries came from iRepertoire HTBI primers and Arm-PCR of CDR3 regions. TCRdb re-called the multiplex PCR reads with MiXCR, one entry per CDR3 protein. This table holds around 250,000 distinct CDR3 sequences, approximately 20% found once. As to time point: newly diagnosed GD, antithyroid drugs for less than 3 months. RNA isolated from PBMCs was used to make the TCR library. Sequencing used peripheral blood mononuclear cells (PBMCs), obtained at new diagnosis, from a patient treated with antithyroid drugs. These TCRs come from a female donor with Graves disease.

This clonotype was observed many times. The chain employs TRBV28 and TRBJ2-1, with 14 bases fitting TRBD2. The ends lost 5 bases at V and 10 bases at J; junction bases unmatched: 7. Germline CDR1 and CDR2: MDHEN and SYDVKM. The CDR3 has 15 amino acids. CDR3 residues: CASSAGTSGRREQFF. CDR3 nucleotides: TGTGCCAGCAGTGCCGGGACTAGCGGGAGAAGGGAGCAGTTCTTC.

This clonotype appeared a single time. The V gene is TRBV27, the J gene TRBJ1-2, with D perhaps matching TRBD1 (6 bases). The V gene's germline CDR1 is MNHEY and CDR2 SMNVEV (reference sequence). CDR3 length: 13 amino acids. Trimming removed 2 bases from V and 6 bases from J, with 10 bases in between. CDR3 DNA: TGTGCCAGCAGTTTAACAGGGACGGATGGCTACACCTTC. Protein: CASSLTGTDGYTF.

This clonotype was detected ten times or more. The CDR3: CASSSFGGVGYNEQFF. The CDR3 DNA is TGTGCCAGCAGCTCCTTCGGCGGGGTGGGCTACAATGAGCAGTTCTTC. The chain employs TRBV6-2 or TRBV6-3 and TRBJ2-1; weak D call: TRBD2 (6 bases). Germline loops: CDR1 MNHEY, CDR2 SVGEGT. V was clipped by 6 bases and J by 3 bases, with 18 bases between them. This CDR3 has 16 amino acids.

This chain joins TRBV6-8 and TRBJ2-6; D is unresolved. The CDR3 sequence is 17 residues long. With 7 bases removed from V and 0 bases from J, the gap between germline ends came to 16 bases. Germline V CDR1 and CDR2: MNHGY, SAAAGT. The CDR3 nucleotides read TGTGCCAGCAAGGTAACGGAAACTTTCTCTGGGGCCAACGTCCTGACTTTC. The encoded protein is CASKVTETFSGANVLTF.

This clonotype was seen only a few times. The chain links TRBV4-1 to TRBJ2-4; D not resolved. This CDR3 has 16 amino acids. The germline V and J ends were trimmed by 2 bases and 0 bases, with 11 bases remaining between them. The germline V gene encodes CDR1 MGHRA and CDR2 YSYEKL. The CDR3 sequence: CASSQTPPVAKNIQYF. The CDR3 DNA reads TGCGCCAGCAGCCAAACCCCACCTGTAGCCAAAAACATTCAGTACTTC.

This clonotype was recorded many times. The genes are TRBV29-1 and TRBJ2-7, with 10 bases identical to TRBD1. The J segment lost 2 bases and the V segment lost 5 bases, leaving 6 bases of the junction unmatched. The CDR3 contains 14 residues. The V gene's germline CDR1 is SQVTM and CDR2 ANQGSEA. The CDR3 bases are TGCAGCGTTACCGGGACAGGGGACCCCTACGAGCAGTACTTC. It encodes CSVTGTGDPYEQYF.

This clonotype was detected only a few times. Its ends do not fully match the called genes, so a read error is possible. This rearrangement joins TRBV12-3 or TRBV12-4 to TRBJ2-3; D is unresolved. The CDR3 covers 16 residues. The CDR3 DNA follows: TGTGCCAGCAGTTTATCCGTCGAAACCTGGGCAGATGCGCAGTATTTT. Translating gives CASSLSVETWADAQYF.

Ten or more counts support this clonotype. CDR3 sequence reads: CASSLGAGSNEQFF. The CDR3 coding sequence is TGTGCCAGCAGCTTAGGAGCGGGAAGTAATGAGCAGTTCTTC. The chain carries TRBV11-3 and TRBJ2-1; 7 bases align to TRBD2. Trimming removed 1 base from V and 7 bases from J; junction bases left unmatched: 4. Looked up from germline, CDR1 is SGHNT and CDR2 is YENEEA. This CDR3 comprises 14 residues.

V is TRBV5-1 and J is TRBJ1-4; D is ambiguous. Trimming shortened V by 1 base and J by 3 bases, and 7 bases separated the two germline ends. The CDR3 is 14 amino acids. Germline V gives CDR1 SGHRS, CDR2 YFSETQ. CDR3 in amino acids: CASSLRRPNEKLFF. CDR3 coding DNA: TGCGCCAGCAGCTTGCGTAGACCTAATGAAAAACTGTTTTTT.

This clonotype was recorded many times. V usage is TRBV4-1 and J usage is TRBJ1-2; D unclear. V lost 1 base and J lost 4, with 13 bases in between. This CDR3 is 15 amino acids long. CDR1 MGHRA and CDR2 YSYEKL come from the germline V gene. CDR3 DNA sequence: TGCGCCAGCAGCCAAGTCGGTTCGACGGTCTATGGCTACACCTTC. Translated, it gives CASSQVGSTVYGYTF.

This clonotype was picked up a small number of times. With a much larger clone just one base away, this may be a read error. J is TRBJ1-5 and V is TRBV7-2, with D hard to call. CDR1 and CDR2 (germline): SGHTA, FQGNSA. The length of the CDR3 is 13 residues. The CDR3 sequence is CVSSFMRDQPQHF. The CDR3 DNA sequence: TGTGTCAGCAGCTTTATGAGGGATCAGCCCCAGCATTTT.

This chain links TRBV4-3 with TRBJ2-2; D gene uncertain. The CDR3 has 17 amino acids. Germline V gene lookup returns CDR1 LGHNA and CDR2 YSLEER. V was clipped by 4 bases and J by 2 bases, with 17 bases between them. CDR3 nucleotides: TGCGCCAGCAGCCGGGTCCCCTCCGGTCTCAACACCGGGGAGCTGTTTTTT. Protein sequence: CASSRVPSGLNTGELFF.

Ten or more counts support this clonotype. V and J are TRBV9 and TRBJ1-1; possibly TRBD1 for D (5 bases). Germline CDR1 is SGDLS and CDR2 is YYNGEE. The V and J ends lost 0 bases and 1 base respectively, with 10 bases between them. The length of the CDR3 is 15 residues. The CDR3 is CASSVGEGWNTEAFF. The CDR3 DNA reads TGTGCCAGCAGCGTAGGGGAGGGGTGGAACACTGAAGCTTTCTTT.

A word on this clonotype: A single base is all that separates this from a far larger clone, so a read error is likely. The chain has TRBV2 and TRBJ1-3, with D possibly being TRBD1 (6 bases). The CDR3 is 16 residues long. Trimming shortened V by 6 bases and J by 0 bases, and 15 bases separated the two germline ends. The germline gives CDR1 SNHLY, CDR2 FYNNEI. The CDR3 DNA reads TGTGCCAGCAGCCCGGGGGCATCGAGCTCTGGAAACACCATATATTTT. Translating it yields CASSPGASSSGNTIYF.

This clonotype was counted at least ten times. The chain employs TRBV10-3 and TRBJ1-1; perhaps TRBD1 as D (5 bases). Trimming took off 3 bases at V and 7 bases at J, with 9 bases between the two ends. Germline V gene lookup returns CDR1 ENHRY and CDR2 SYGVKD. The CDR3 covers 12 residues. As DNA, the CDR3 is TGTGCCATCAGTGATCAGGGCTATGAAGCTTTCTTT. It codes for CAISDQGYEAFF.

This clonotype was picked up many times. V is TRBV7-8 and J is TRBJ1-5, with D maybe TRBD1 (6 bases). The CDR3 runs to 15 residues. The germline V gene encodes CDR1 SGHVS and CDR2 FQNEAQ. V gave up 2 bases and J gave up 7 bases, with 15 bases separating them. The CDR3 loop reads CASSLSRIGGQPQHF. The DNA of the CDR3 is TGTGCCAGCAGCTTATCGAGGATCGGGGGCCAGCCCCAGCATTTT.

This clonotype was seen ten or more times. CDR3: CATSDRLAGVGDTQYF. In nucleotides, the CDR3 is TGTGCCACCAGTGATCGACTAGCGGGAGTTGGAGATACGCAGTATTTT. The chain combines TRBV24-1 with TRBJ2-3; 12 bases fit TRBD2. V was pared by 3 bases and J by 5 bases, with 5 bases of the junction left unmatched. Germline values: CDR1 KGHDR, CDR2 SFDVKD. The length of the CDR3 is 16 residues.

This clonotype was counted between two and nine times. The chain uses TRBV28 and TRBJ2-2; 7 bases agree with TRBD1. The J segment lost 2 bases and the V segment lost 1 base, leaving 4 bases of the junction unmatched. The CDR3 consists of 16 residues. Germline V lookup: CDR1 MDHEN, CDR2 SYDVKM. The CDR3 DNA follows: TGTGCCAGCAGTTTATTAGACAGGGCTAACACCGGGGAGCTGTTTTTT. This codes for CASSLLDRANTGELFF. Full variable domain (remainder filled in from reference TRBV28 and TRBJ2-2): DVKVTQSSRYLVKRTGEKVFLECVQDMDHENMFWYRQDPGLGLRLIYFSYDVKMKEKGDIPEGYSVSREKKERFSLILESASTNQTSMYLCASSLLDRANTGELFFGEGSRLTVL.

This clonotype turned up a few times. A much larger clone lies a single base off, so this may be a read error. This chain connects TRBV27 to TRBJ1-2, with 9 bases fitting TRBD1. CDR3 length equals 13 residues. CDR1 and CDR2 (germline): MNHEY, SMNVEV (reference sequence). The CDR3 DNA is TGTGCCAGCAGTCCGGACAGGGGCTATGGCTGCACCTTC. This gives the protein CASSPDRGYGCTF.

Many counts were recorded for this clonotype. The V call is TRBV2, the J call TRBJ1-4, with 8 bases matching TRBD1. The germline V gene encodes CDR1 SNHLY and CDR2 FYNNEI. After removal of 6 bases from V and 0 bases from J, the junction contained 6 bases not matched to a gene. CDR3 length: 16 residues. The CDR3: CASRPGQDATNEKLFF. The CDR3 nucleotides are TGTGCCAGCAGGCCGGGACAGGATGCAACTAATGAAAAACTGTTTTTT.

As for this clonotype: A much larger clone differs from this one at a single base, so this may be a read error. The genes are TRBV15 and TRBJ2-2, with 7 bases fitting TRBD2. This CDR3 has 15 residues. The germline V gene encodes CDR1 LNHNV and CDR2 YYDKDF (reference sequence). CDR3 sequence: CATSFGTTNTGEPFF. CDR3 DNA: TGTGCCACCAGCTTCGGGACTACCAACACCGGGGAGCCGTTTTTT.

In its sample, this clonotype was seen many times. The genes are TRBV29-1 and TRBJ1-1, with a weak D call TRBD1 (6 bases). Trimming removed 6 bases from V and 1 base from J, with 9 bases in between. Germline CDR1 is SQVTM and CDR2 is ANQGSEA. The CDR3 totals 12 residues. The CDR3 region is CSVADRNTEAFF. CDR3 nucleotide sequence: TGCAGCGTAGCGGACAGGAACACTGAAGCTTTCTTT.

In this sample, this clonotype turned up many times. The chain combines TRBV28 with TRBJ1-4; TRBD1 might be the D (5 bases). This CDR3 region has 15 residues. Trimming pared 2 bases from V and 6 bases from J, leaving 13 bases between. Germline values: CDR1 MDHEN, CDR2 SYDVKM. The CDR3 bases are TGTGCCAGCAGTTTAGAATGGGACGGTTATGAAAAACTGTTTTTT. The encoded protein is CASSLEWDGYEKLFF. Using reference TRBV28 and TRBJ1-4 for the parts outside the CDR3, the full variable domain is DVKVTQSSRYLVKRTGEKVFLECVQDMDHENMFWYRQDPGLGLRLIYFSYDVKMKEKGDIPEGYSVSREKKERFSLILESASTNQTSMYLCASSLEWDGYEKLFFGSGTQLSVL.

This clonotype appeared many times. The genes are TRBV28 and TRBJ1-6, with a weak D call TRBD1 (6 bases). Germline CDR1 reads MDHEN; CDR2 reads SYDVKM. V lost 8 bases, J lost 10 bases, and 18 bases lay in between. This CDR3 has 14 residues. The CDR3 nucleotides are TGTGCCAGCGATGTGGGGCAGGGGTACTCACCCCTCCACTTT. It translates to CASDVGQGYSPLHF.

There are many counts of this clonotype. V is TRBV19 and J is TRBJ2-1; TRBD2 agrees at 15 bases. The CDR3 has 17 amino acids. V shed 5 bases, J shed 8 bases, and the junction held 10 bases outside the gene matches. Germline loops: CDR1 LNHDA, CDR2 SQIVND (reference sequence). The CDR3 DNA reads as TGTGCCAGTAGTCCTCTCCGGACTAGCGGGAGGGCACATGAGCAGTTCTTC. Translating gives CASSPLRTSGRAHEQFF.

This clonotype has a count of ten or more. The rearrangement uses TRBV20-1 and TRBJ2-3; maybe TRBD1 (6 bases). The germline V gene encodes CDR1 DFQATT and CDR2 SNEGSKA (reference sequence). The CDR3 totals 16 residues. Trimming shortened V by 1 base and J by 3 bases, and 17 bases separated the two germline ends. The CDR3 nucleotides are TGCAGTGCTAGAGGGGGTGGGGGCCTAACGACAGATACGCAGTATTTT. This translates into CSARGGGGLTTDTQYF.

Points on this clonotype: A read error may be the cause here, since a much bigger clone is one base away. A read error is likely, as this CDR3 ends without the conserved phenylalanine or tryptophan. V is TRBV6-1 and J is TRBJ2-7; D call uncertain. Germline V gene lookup returns CDR1 MNHNS and CDR2 SASEGT. This CDR3 spans 14 amino acids. V shed 5 bases and J shed 3 bases, with 14 bases lying between them. CDR3 region: CASSPRDTNYEQYS. In nucleotides, the CDR3 is TGTGCCAGCAGTCCAAGGGATACCAACTACGAGCAGTACTCC.

This clonotype appeared many times. This chain links TRBV20-1 with TRBJ2-7; the match to TRBD2 covers 9 bases. The V segment lost 5 bases and the J segment 1 base; nucleotides outside the gene matches: 6. The CDR3 runs to 14 residues. Germline values: CDR1 DFQATT, CDR2 SNEGSKA (reference sequence). The DNA for the CDR3 is TGCAGTGCTGGGAGGCTAGCGGGGTCCTACGAGCAGTACTTC. Residues: CSAGRLAGSYEQYF.

This clonotype has a count of ten or more. The J gene is TRBJ2-2, the V gene TRBV7-3, with D possibly matching TRBD2 (6 bases). Trimming stripped 5 bases from V and 4 bases from J, with 17 bases between. There are 16 residues in the CDR3. Germline CDR1 reads SGHTA; CDR2 reads FQGTGA. The CDR3 spells CASSPLRGAGTGELFF. The CDR3 DNA follows: TGTGCCAGCAGCCCTTTGCGGGGCGCGGGCACCGGGGAGCTGTTTTTT.

This clonotype was picked up many times. V gene TRBV20-1 combines with J gene TRBJ1-5; a weak D match, TRBD1 (6 bases). The V gene's germline CDR1 is DFQATT and CDR2 SNEGSKA (reference sequence). The CDR3 runs to 13 residues. Between the trimmed V and J ends, which lost 4 bases and 3 bases, there was a span of 10 bases. This chain's CDR3 is CSAKGQYNQPQHF. The DNA of the CDR3 is TGCAGTGCTAAAGGACAGTACAATCAGCCCCAGCATTTT.